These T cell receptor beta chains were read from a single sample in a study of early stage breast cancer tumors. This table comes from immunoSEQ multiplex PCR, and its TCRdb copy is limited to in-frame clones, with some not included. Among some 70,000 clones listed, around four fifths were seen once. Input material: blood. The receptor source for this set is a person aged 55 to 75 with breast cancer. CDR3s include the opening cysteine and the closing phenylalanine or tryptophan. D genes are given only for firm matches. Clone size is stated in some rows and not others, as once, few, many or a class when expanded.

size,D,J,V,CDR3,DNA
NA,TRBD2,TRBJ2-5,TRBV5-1,CASSPGSTTSEETQYF,TGCGCCAGCAGCCCAGGGTCCACAACTAGCGAGGAGACCCAGTACTTC
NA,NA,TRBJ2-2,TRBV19,CASSISVPPRAGELFF,TGTGCCAGTAGTATATCAGTTCCCCCTCGGGCCGGGGAGCTGTTTTTT
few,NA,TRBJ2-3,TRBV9,CASSVGVDTQYF,TGTGCCAGCAGCGTAGGGGTAGATACGCAGTATTTT
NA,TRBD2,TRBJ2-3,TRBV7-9,CASSLGAGGGDTQYF,TGTGCCAGCAGCTTAGGAGCGGGGGGCGGAGATACGCAGTATTTT
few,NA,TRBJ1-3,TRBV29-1,CSVGTSGNTIYF,TGCAGCGTCGGGACCTCCGGAAACACCATATATTTT
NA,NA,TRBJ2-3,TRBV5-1,CASKSVSQAADTQYF,TGCGCCAGCAAGTCGGTATCCCAGGCCGCAGATACGCAGTATTTT
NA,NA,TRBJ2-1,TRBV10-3,CAITRTTNYNEQFF,TGTGCCATCACTCGGACTACCAACTACAATGAGCAGTTCTTC
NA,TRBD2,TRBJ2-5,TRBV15,CATSRASGIQETQYF,TGTGCCACCAGCAGAGCCAGCGGGATTCAAGAGACCCAGTACTTC
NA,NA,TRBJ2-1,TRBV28,CAARGGRGEYNEQFF,TGTGCAGCAAGAGGGGGGAGGGGGGAGTACAATGAGCAGTTCTTC
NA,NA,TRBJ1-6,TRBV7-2,CASSLVQGGSPLHF,TGTGCCAGCAGCTTAGTCCAGGGCGGGTCACCCCTCCACTTT
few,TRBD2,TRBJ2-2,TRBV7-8,CASSFRGSFSTGELFF,TGTGCCAGCAGCTTTCGCGGGAGCTTCAGTACCGGGGAGCTGTTTTTT
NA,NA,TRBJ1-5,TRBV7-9,CASSYLDQPQHF,TGTGCCAGCAGCTACTTGGATCAGCCCCAGCATTTT
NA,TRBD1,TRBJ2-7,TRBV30,CAWSLGQGVLVQYF,TGTGCCTGGAGTTTGGGACAGGGGGTTTTGGTGCAGTACTTC
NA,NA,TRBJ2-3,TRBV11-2,CASSLAVRTDTQYF,TGTGCCAGCAGCTTAGCCGTTAGGACAGATACGCAGTATTTT
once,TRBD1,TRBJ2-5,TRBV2,CASSGQGAEETQYF,TGTGCCAGCAGTGGGCAGGGGGCCGAAGAGACCCAGTACTTC
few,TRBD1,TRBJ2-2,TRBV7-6,CASSLSAGGLTGELFF,TGTGCCAGCAGCTTAAGCGCAGGGGGCTTGACCGGGGAGCTGTTTTTT
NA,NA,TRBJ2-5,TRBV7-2,CASSFSGWETQYF,TGTGCCAGCAGCTTTTCAGGGTGGGAGACCCAGTACTTC
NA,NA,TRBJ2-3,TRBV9,CASSVDVGDTQYF,TGTGCCAGCAGCGTAGACGTGGGGGATACGCAGTATTTT